These 17 T cell receptor beta chains were sequenced from one sample in a study of sequential checkpoint blockade in melanoma. Treatment given: randomized to nivolumab then ipilimumab (arm A) or the reverse (arm B). The protocol was immunoSEQ multiplex PCR, while the TCRdb copy is restricted to in-frame clones and leaves out a portion. The sample shows 35,000 to 40,000 clones, more than 80% of them seen only once. The specimen was CD8+ T cells sorted from blood (inferred from file names), collected from a patient given nivolumab and ipilimumab in sequence. The receptors were gathered from a human donor with melanoma.

Comment on this clone: The sample has other DNA sequences that encode this CDR3 too. The rearrangement joins TRBV19 to TRBJ1-5; maybe TRBD1 (6 bases). This CDR3 has 19 residues. CDR1 and CDR2 from the germline V gene are LNHDA and SQIVND (reference sequence). Deletions cut 6 bases from V and 0 bases from J, with 24 bases between. The CDR3, as DNA: TGTGCCAGTAGGAGACAGGCCGAGACCGCAAGAGTTAGCAATCAGCCCCAGCATTTT. It translates to CASRRQAETARVSNQPQHF. Looking up the rest from reference TRBV19 and TRBJ1-5 gives the full variable domain: DGGITQSPKYLFRKEGQNVTLSCEQNLNHDAMYWYRQDPGQGLRLIYYSQIVNDFQKGDIAEGYSVSREKKESFPLTVTSAQKNPTAFYLCASRRQAETARVSNQPQHFGDGTRLSIL.

V gene TRBV9 combines with J gene TRBJ2-1, with a weak D call TRBD2 (5 bases). Germline V gene sequence: CDR1 SGDLS, CDR2 YYNGEE. The CDR3 covers 17 residues. Deletions cut 4 bases from V and 0 bases from J, with 17 bases between. DNA of the CDR3: TGTGCCAGCAGCCTCGGACTGGAAAGGAGCTCCTACAATGAGCAGTTCTTC. This codes for CASSLGLERSSYNEQFF.

The genes are TRBV19 and TRBJ2-1; TRBD2 matches at 7 bases. Germline assignment: CDR1 LNHDA and CDR2 SQIVND (reference sequence). The CDR3 sequence is 15 residues long. The ends lost 6 bases at V and 9 bases at J; junction bases unmatched: 14. This CDR3 is CASSPLAGVTGEQFF. The CDR3, as DNA: TGTGCCAGTAGCCCTCTGGCGGGAGTGACGGGTGAGCAGTTCTTC.

The rearrangement joins TRBV4-1 to TRBJ2-2, with TRBD2 identical over 8 bases. CDR3 length: 18 amino acids. Trimming at V came to 4 bases and at J to 7 bases, leaving 17 bases not matched to a gene. Per germline, CDR1 MGHRA and CDR2 YSYEKL. The CDR3 DNA reads as TGCGCCAGCAGCCTCGGACCCCAACGGGAGCGGGAGATCGGGGAGCTGTTTTTT. Translation gives CASSLGPQREREIGELFF.

This chain links TRBV7-9 with TRBJ1-1, with 7 nucleotides matching TRBD1. CDR3 length equals 14 residues. Unmatched junction bases numbered 5, after V lost 4 bases and J lost 3 bases. The germline gives CDR1 SEHNR, CDR2 FQNEAQ (reference sequence). Written as DNA, the CDR3 is TGTGCCAGCAGCTCGACAGGGCAGGACACTGAAGCTTTCTTT. As protein: CASSSTGQDTEAFF.

The V gene is TRBV27, the J gene TRBJ1-5; D unclear. The CDR3 is 14 residues long. Germline CDR1 reads MNHEY; CDR2 reads SMNVEV (reference sequence). Trimming pared 1 base from V and 7 bases from J, leaving 11 bases between. The CDR3 is CASSLWVNGQPQHF. The CDR3 bases are TGTGCCAGCAGTTTATGGGTAAACGGGCAGCCCCAGCATTTT.

The chain couples TRBV9 to TRBJ1-2; 8 bases agree with TRBD1. V lost 3 bases, J lost 6 bases, and 10 bases stayed unmatched. The germline CDR1 and CDR2 sequences are SGDLS and YYNGEE. The CDR3 is made up of 15 amino acids. For the CDR3, the DNA is TGTGCCAGCAGCGCAAAAACAGGACAGGGAAATGGCTACACCTTC. This gives the protein CASSAKTGQGNGYTF.

This rearrangement joins TRBV19 to TRBJ1-1, with TRBD1 as a possible D gene (5 bases). The CDR3 extends over 15 amino acids. V lost 3 bases and J 3 bases, leaving 14 bases between the germline ends. Germline V gene data show CDR1 as LNHDA and CDR2 as SQIVND (reference sequence). This CDR3 is CASSMGGAQYTEAFF. For the CDR3, the DNA is TGTGCCAGTAGTATGGGAGGGGCACAGTACACTGAAGCTTTCTTT.

The rearrangement joins TRBV2 to TRBJ2-5; 13 nucleotides match TRBD2. The CDR3 loop spans 21 amino acids. The junction had 14 bases not matched to a gene; V was cut back by 1 base and J by 0 bases. Per the germline V gene, CDR1 is SNHLY and CDR2 is FYNNEI. The DNA for the CDR3 is TGTGCCAGCAGTGAAGAAGAGGGGACTAGCGGGGTGATAGGGTACCAAGAGACCCAGTACTTC. This encodes CASSEEEGTSGVIGYQETQYF. The full variable domain, completed using reference TRBV2 and TRBJ2-5, is EPEVTQTPSHQVTQMGQEVILRCVPISNHLYFYWYRQILGQKVEFLVSFYNNEISEKSEIFDDQFSVERPDGSNFTLKIRSTKLEDSAMYFCASSEEEGTSGVIGYQETQYFGPGTRLLVL.

This rearrangement joins TRBV10-3 to TRBJ2-3, with D possibly matching TRBD1 (5 bases). The CDR3 has 14 residues. Trimming stripped 4 bases from V and 0 bases from J, with 8 bases between. Germline CDR1 and CDR2: ENHRY and SYGVKD. The CDR3 nucleotides are TGTGCCATCAGTGGACAGTCGAGCACAGATACGCAGTATTTT. Protein product: CAISGQSSTDTQYF.

The chain recombines TRBV9 with TRBJ2-1, with D perhaps matching TRBD2 (6 bases). The germline CDR1 and CDR2 sequences are SGDLS and YYNGEE. The ends were cut back, 8 bases at V and 5 bases at J, with 14 bases in the middle. This CDR3 region has 13 residues. The CDR3 region has the DNA TGTGCCAGTGCGCGCGGGGCCCACAATGAGCAGTTCTTC. Its translation is CASARGAHNEQFF.

The chain carries TRBV18 and TRBJ1-4; D possibly corresponds to TRBD1 (6 bases). The CDR3 sequence is 15 residues long. Deletions cut 4 bases from V and 3 bases from J, with 12 bases between. Germline V lookup: CDR1 KGHSH, CDR2 LQKENI. CDR3 sequence (DNA): TGTGCCAGCTCACTGCACTCAGGGGCTAATGAAAAACTGTTTTTT. Its protein is CASSLHSGANEKLFF.

The V gene is TRBV4-1, the J gene TRBJ2-7; 10 bases match TRBD1. CDR3 length: 18 residues. V lost 1 base, J lost 0 bases, and 9 bases stayed unmatched. Germline V gene lookup returns CDR1 MGHRA and CDR2 YSYEKL. CDR3 loop: CASSQGGTGESGSYEQYF. The DNA for the CDR3 is TGCGCCAGCAGCCAAGGGGGGACAGGGGAATCCGGCTCCTACGAGCAGTACTTC.

This chain uses TRBV7-6 with TRBJ2-3; perhaps TRBD2 as D (6 bases). Deletions cut 1 base from V and 5 bases from J, with 22 bases between. Germline CDR1 and CDR2: SGHVS and FNYEAQ. This CDR3 has 18 amino acids. CDR3 sequence: CASSLGPTDGTSLDTQYF. Here the CDR3 DNA reads TGTGCCAGCAGCTTAGGACCCACAGACGGCACTAGCTTAGATACGCAGTATTTT.

The V gene is TRBV2, the J gene TRBJ2-2; D not resolved. CDR3 length equals 14 residues. V lost 10 bases and J 1 base, leaving 13 bases between the germline ends. Germline V CDR1 and CDR2: SNHLY, FYNNEI. In DNA, the CDR3 is TGTGCCACCCCCCGGCGGCGGAACACCGGGGAGCTGTTTTTT. Its translation: CATPRRRNTGELFF.

V is TRBV5-6 and J is TRBJ1-4, with D unresolved. Looked up from germline, CDR1 is SGHDT and CDR2 is YYEEEE. The length of the CDR3 is 14 residues. V dropped 5 bases and J dropped 6 bases, with 14 bases sitting between them. CDR3 sequence: CASSFAGGDEKLFF. Here the CDR3 DNA reads TGTGCCAGCAGTTTCGCGGGTGGGGATGAAAAACTGTTTTTT.

V is TRBV4-2 and J is TRBJ1-5; 7 nucleotides match TRBD1. There are 13 residues in the CDR3. Germline V gives CDR1 LGHNA, CDR2 YNFKEQ. Unmatched junction bases numbered 4, after V lost 7 bases and J lost 4 bases. The CDR3 DNA sequence: TGTGCCAGCACCCCAGGGGGGAATCAGCCCCAGCATTTT. This gives the protein CASTPGGNQPQHF.